Presented here are 15 T cell receptor beta chains from one specimen sequenced in a study of blood T cell repertoires in COVID-19. The repertoire was sequenced with immunoSEQ multiplex PCR; TCRdb's copy has only in-frame clones and lacks some. The sample yields 45,000 or so clones, approximately 86% seen once. Sequenced sample: peripheral blood. These TCRs come from a woman of 80 years or more with acute or convalescent COVID-19.

This clone appeared a single time. The rearrangement uses TRBV5-1 and TRBJ2-5; possibly TRBD1 for D (5 bases). The CDR3 loop spans 14 amino acids. The germline V gene has CDR1 SGHRS and CDR2 YFSETQ. The V gene lost 2 bases and the J gene lost 1 base, with 9 bases spanning the gap. CDR3 loop: CASSFGQGQETQYF. Here the CDR3 DNA reads TGCGCCAGCAGCTTTGGGCAGGGCCAAGAGACCCAGTACTTC. The full variable domain, completed using reference TRBV5-1 and TRBJ2-5, is KAGVTQTPRYLIKTRGQQVTLSCSPISGHRSVSWYQQTPGQGLQFLFEYFSETQRNKGNFPGRFSGRQFSNSRSEMNVSTLELGDSALYLCASSFGQGQETQYFGPGTRLLVL.

The chain couples TRBV11-2 to TRBJ2-1; 7 bases agree with TRBD2. This CDR3 is 15 amino acids long. V was clipped by 0 bases and J by 9 bases; unmatched bases: 8. CDR1 is SGHAT, CDR2 FQNNGV, per germline. CDR3 sequence: CASSLEFLAVTEQFF. In DNA, the CDR3 is TGTGCCAGCAGCTTAGAGTTTCTAGCGGTGACTGAGCAGTTCTTC. The full variable domain, its missing parts supplied by reference TRBV11-2 and TRBJ2-1, is EAGVAQSPRYKIIEKRQSVAFWCNPISGHATLYWYQQILGQGPKLLIQFQNNGVVDDSQLPKDRFSAERLKGVDSTLKIQPAKLEDSAVYLCASSLEFLAVTEQFFGPGTRLTVL.

CDR3 region: CSVEFRGSEGYTF. The DNA of the CDR3 is TGCAGCGTTGAGTTCAGGGGCAGTGAGGGCTACACCTTC. This chain links TRBV29-1 with TRBJ1-2, with D tentatively TRBD1 (6 bases). Germline CDR1 and CDR2: SQVTM and ANQGSEA. With 3 bases removed from V and 8 bases from J, the gap between germline ends came to 16 bases. The length of the CDR3 is 13 residues.

The gene calls are TRBV29-1 and TRBJ2-1, with D perhaps TRBD1 (5 bases). The ends were cut back, 2 bases at V and 7 bases at J, with 9 bases in the middle. CDR1 and CDR2 from the germline V gene are SQVTM and ANQGSEA. CDR3 size: 12 residues. The CDR3 DNA is TGCAGCGTTGAACGACAGCAAAATGAGCAGTTCTTC. It yields the protein CSVERQQNEQFF.

This chain's CDR3 is CASSDRPNTEAFF. CDR3 DNA: TGTGCCAGTAGCGACAGACCGAACACTGAAGCTTTCTTT. The genes are TRBV19 and TRBJ1-1; perhaps TRBD1 as D (5 bases). Germline V gene data show CDR1 as LNHDA and CDR2 as SQIVND (reference sequence). Deletions cut 6 bases from V and 1 base from J, with 9 bases between. This CDR3 spans 13 amino acids.

The chain uses TRBV10-1 and TRBJ2-7; D might be TRBD1 (6 bases). Germline CDR1 and CDR2: WNHNN and SYGVQD (reference sequence). Trimming shortened V by 5 bases and J by 3 bases, and 17 bases separated the two germline ends. This CDR3 has 15 amino acids. Written as DNA, the CDR3 is TGCGCCAGCAGTCAGGGGACGGGACAAGACTACGAGCAGTACTTC. Its protein product is CASSQGTGQDYEQYF.

The rearrangement joins TRBV7-2 to TRBJ2-7; weak D call: TRBD2 (5 bases). V was shortened by 1 base and J by 3 bases, with 13 bases between the two germline ends. Germline V gives CDR1 SGHTA, CDR2 FQGNSA. CDR3 size: 15 residues. CDR3 nucleotides: TGTGCCAGCAGCTTAGTTCGAGGGAACGGCTACGAGCAGTACTTC. Translated: CASSLVRGNGYEQYF.

This chain uses TRBV19 with TRBJ2-7, with 10 bases lining up with TRBD2. The length of the CDR3 is 15 residues. Trimming at V came to 5 bases and at J to 4 bases, leaving 8 bases not matched to a gene. Germline CDR1 reads LNHDA; CDR2 reads SQIVND (reference sequence). CDR3 sequence: CASSVAPSGSYEQYF. The CDR3 DNA is TGTGCCAGTAGTGTCGCCCCTAGCGGGAGTTACGAGCAGTACTTC.

The chain couples TRBV27 to TRBJ2-3, with no clear D. The V and J ends lost 2 bases and 0 bases respectively, with 9 bases between them. There are 15 residues in the CDR3. Germline values: CDR1 MNHEY, CDR2 SMNVEV (reference sequence). The CDR3 DNA follows: TGTGCCAGCAGTTTAGCTAATCCTAGCACAGATACGCAGTATTTT. Protein: CASSLANPSTDTQYF.

The gene calls are TRBV5-4 and TRBJ2-1, with 9 bases fitting TRBD2. Germline lookup yields CDR1 SGHNT and CDR2 YYREEE (reference sequence). The CDR3 extends over 14 amino acids. With 4 bases clipped from V and 7 bases from J, the junction kept 6 bases outside the gene matches. This CDR3 reads CASSPAGGENEQFF. Here the CDR3 DNA reads TGTGCCAGCAGCCCAGCGGGGGGTGAGAATGAGCAGTTCTTC.

The chain is built from TRBV19 and TRBJ2-1; 10 bases align to TRBD1. V was clipped by 7 bases and J by 5 bases; unmatched bases: 14. The CDR3 spans 17 residues. Germline loops: CDR1 LNHDA, CDR2 SQIVND (reference sequence). Written as DNA, the CDR3 is TGTGCCAGTAAATATCGACAGGGGGCGGATTGGGACAATGAGCAGTTCTTC. As protein: CASKYRQGADWDNEQFF.

The J gene is TRBJ2-4, the V gene TRBV2; 8 nucleotides align to TRBD1. From germline, CDR1 is SNHLY and CDR2 FYNNEI. V was pared by 6 bases and J by 0 bases, with 1 base of the junction left unmatched. The CDR3 totals 14 residues. CDR3 bases: TGTGCCAGCAGGGACAGGGAAGCCAAAAACATTCAGTACTTC. Protein: CASRDREAKNIQYF. The full variable domain, its missing parts supplied by reference TRBV2 and TRBJ2-4, is EPEVTQTPSHQVTQMGQEVILRCVPISNHLYFYWYRQILGQKVEFLVSFYNNEISEKSEIFDDQFSVERPDGSNFTLKIRSTKLEDSAMYFCASRDREAKNIQYFGAGTRLSVL.

V is TRBV7-8 and J is TRBJ1-1; no reliable D call. Trimming took 5 bases from V and 6 from J, leaving 16 bases between them. This CDR3 contains 14 residues. Germline lookup yields CDR1 SGHVS and CDR2 FQNEAQ. This CDR3 reads CASSRFGPWSEAFF. The CDR3 DNA sequence: TGTGCCAGCAGCCGCTTTGGGCCGTGGTCTGAAGCTTTCTTT.

This rearrangement joins TRBV5-1 to TRBJ2-4; TRBD2 matches 11 bases. CDR1 is SGHRS and CDR2 is YFSETQ in the germline V gene. With 4 bases clipped from V and 5 bases from J, the junction kept 8 bases outside the gene matches. CDR3 length equals 16 residues. The CDR3 DNA reads TGCGCCAGCAGCCAACTACTAGCGGGGGACCAAAACATTCAGTACTTC. Translation gives CASSQLLAGDQNIQYF. The full variable domain, completed using reference TRBV5-1 and TRBJ2-4, is KAGVTQTPRYLIKTRGQQVTLSCSPISGHRSVSWYQQTPGQGLQFLFEYFSETQRNKGNFPGRFSGRQFSNSRSEMNVSTLELGDSALYLCASSQLLAGDQNIQYFGAGTRLSVL.

The chain links TRBV6-5 to TRBJ2-7; no clear D. The CDR3 runs to 12 residues. V lost 7 bases and J 2 bases, leaving 9 bases between the germline ends. CDR1 and CDR2 (germline): MNHEY, SVGAGI. The CDR3 loop reads CASISPTYEQYF. The CDR3 DNA reads as TGTGCCAGCATATCCCCTACCTACGAGCAGTACTTC.